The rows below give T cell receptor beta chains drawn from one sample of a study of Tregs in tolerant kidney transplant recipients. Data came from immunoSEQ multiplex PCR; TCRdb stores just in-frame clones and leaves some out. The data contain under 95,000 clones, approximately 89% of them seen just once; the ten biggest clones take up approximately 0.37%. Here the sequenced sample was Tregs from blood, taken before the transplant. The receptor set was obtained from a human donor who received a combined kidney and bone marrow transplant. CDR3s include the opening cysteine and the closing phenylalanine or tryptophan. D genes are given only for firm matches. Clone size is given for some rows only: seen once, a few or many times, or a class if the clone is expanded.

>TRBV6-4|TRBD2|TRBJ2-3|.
TGTGCCAGCAGTGAGGGACTAGCTACAGATACGCAGTATTTT
CASSEGLATDTQYF
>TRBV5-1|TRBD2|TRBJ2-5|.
TGCGCCAGCAGCTTGGCCCTGGGAGGGCCGAAAGAGCAGTACTTC
CASSLALGGPKEQYF
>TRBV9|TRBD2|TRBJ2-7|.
TGTGCCAGCAGCCCGGGGCTAGCGGTCGCCTCAGAGCAGTACTTC
CASSPGLAVASEQYF
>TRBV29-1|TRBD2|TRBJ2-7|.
TGCAGCGTTGAAGACCCTAGCGGGATTTCCTACGAGCAGTACTTC
CSVEDPSGISYEQYF
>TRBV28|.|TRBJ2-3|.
TGTGCCAGCAGTTCCCCCGGTACTAACACAGATACGCAGTATTTT
CASSSPGTNTDTQYF
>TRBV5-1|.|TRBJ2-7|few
TGCGCCAGCAGCTTGGTTTCGGGGAAATTCAACGAGCAGTACTTC
CASSLVSGKFNEQYF
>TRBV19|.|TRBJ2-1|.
TGTGCCAGTAGTATAGTCTCCGGGAGTTTCGGTGAGCAGTTCTTC
CASSIVSGSFGEQFF
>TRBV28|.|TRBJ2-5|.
TGTGCCAGCAACTTTCGAGCAGGGGAGCAGTACTTC
CASNFRAGEQYF
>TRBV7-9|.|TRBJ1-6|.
TGTGCCAGCAGCTTAGGAGGTGATCATAATTCACCCCTCCACTTT
CASSLGGDHNSPLHF
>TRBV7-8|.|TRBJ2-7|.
TGTGCCAGCAGCTTAGTCCTTACCTACGAGCAGTACTTC
CASSLVLTYEQYF
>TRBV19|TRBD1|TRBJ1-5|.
TGTGCCAGTAGTCCTCCAGGGGGCGTCCAGCCCCAGCATTTT
CASSPPGGVQPQHF
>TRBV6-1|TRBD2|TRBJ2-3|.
TGTGCCAGCAGTGAAGGCCTAGCGGGAGTGACTTTGGCAGATACGCAGTATTTT
CASSEGLAGVTLADTQYF
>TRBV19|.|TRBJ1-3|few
TGTGCCAGTAGTATAAACTCCGGGACTGGAAACACCATATATTTT
CASSINSGTGNTIYF
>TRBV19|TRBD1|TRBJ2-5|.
TGTGCCAGTAGTAGTGACAGGGAAGAGACCCAGTACTTC
CASSSDREETQYF
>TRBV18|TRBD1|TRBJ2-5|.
TGTGCCAGCTCACCAGGGGACAGGGATCAAGAGACCCAGTACTTC
CASSPGDRDQETQYF
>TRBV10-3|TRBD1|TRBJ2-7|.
TGTGCCACGGCAGACAGGGGCGACTACGAGCAGTACTTC
CATADRGDYEQYF
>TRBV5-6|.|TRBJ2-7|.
TGTGCCAGCAGCGCCACAGGGATTAGGGACTACGAGCAGTACTTC
CASSATGIRDYEQYF
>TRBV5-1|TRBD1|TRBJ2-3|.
TGCGCCAGCAGCTTGGCCTTAACGGGACAGGGGTCAGATACGCAGTATTTT
CASSLALTGQGSDTQYF
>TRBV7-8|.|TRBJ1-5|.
TGTGCCAGCAGCTCGACACTACAGGGTAACTCGAGAAATCAGCCCCAGCATTTT
CASSSTLQGNSRNQPQHF
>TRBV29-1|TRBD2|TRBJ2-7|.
TGCAGCGTTGTTTCGGGAGGGCCCTCGAACGAGCAGTACTTC
CSVVSGGPSNEQYF
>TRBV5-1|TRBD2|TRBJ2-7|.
TGCGCCAGCAGCCCTCTGGCTCTAGCGGGAGGTGAGCAGTACTTC
CASSPLALAGGEQYF
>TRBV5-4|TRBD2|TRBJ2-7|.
TGTGCCTACGGCGTTAGCGGGAGGGCCAGTCCTAGAGAGCAGTACTTC
CAYGVSGRASPREQYF
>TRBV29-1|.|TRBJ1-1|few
TGCAGCGCTCCGGGACACCAAATGAACACTGAAGCTTTCTTT
CSAPGHQMNTEAFF
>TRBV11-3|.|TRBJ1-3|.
TGTGCCAGCAGCTTTGGGGAAAACACCATATATTTT
CASSFGENTIYF
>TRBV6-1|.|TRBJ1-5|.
TGTGCCAGCACGGTCGTTAGCAATCAGCCCCAGCATTTT
CASTVVSNQPQHF
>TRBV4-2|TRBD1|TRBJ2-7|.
TGTGCCAGCAGCCTGGGACAGGGGCCCAGAAAGGAGCAGTACTTC
CASSLGQGPRKEQYF
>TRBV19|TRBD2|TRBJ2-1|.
TGTGCCAGTAGCGAAAGGGGAGGGAGCTACAATGAGCAGTTCTTC
CASSERGGSYNEQFF
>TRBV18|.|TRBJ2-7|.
TGTGCCAGCTCACCACTCGGGGAGGTATACGAGCAGTACTTC
CASSPLGEVYEQYF
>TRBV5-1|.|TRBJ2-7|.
TGCGCCAGCCGGACGCGGGACTTCTCCTACGAGCAGTACTTC
CASRTRDFSYEQYF
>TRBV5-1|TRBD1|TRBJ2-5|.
TGCGCCAGCAGCTTTTGGACAGGGGGCGAGGAGACCCAGTACTTC
CASSFWTGGEETQYF
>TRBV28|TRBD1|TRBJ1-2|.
TGTGCCGGGGGCAGGGGGCGTGATGGCTACACCTTC
CAGGRGRDGYTF
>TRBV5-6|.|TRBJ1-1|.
TGTGCCAGCAGCTTGGATCTGGGGCCGAGCACTGAAGCTTTCTTT
CASSLDLGPSTEAFF
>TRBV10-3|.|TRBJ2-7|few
TGTGCCATCAGTGACCAACGGACAGTGTTATCCTACGAGCAGTACTTC
CAISDQRTVLSYEQYF
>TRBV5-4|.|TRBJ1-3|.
TGTGCCAGCAGCTCCAGGACAGTGCACTCTGGAAACACCATATATTTT
CASSSRTVHSGNTIYF
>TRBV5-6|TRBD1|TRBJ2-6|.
TGTGCCAGCAGCCCTAGGACAGGTTCGGCCGGGGCCAACGTCCTGACTTTC
CASSPRTGSAGANVLTF
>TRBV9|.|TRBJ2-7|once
TGTGCCAGCAGCGTAGGACTAGAATTCTACGAGCAGTACTTC
CASSVGLEFYEQYF
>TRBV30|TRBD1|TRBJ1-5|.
TGTGCCTGGAGTGGACAGGGAACTAGCAATCAGCCCCAGCATTTT
CAWSGQGTSNQPQHF
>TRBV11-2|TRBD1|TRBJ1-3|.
TGTGCCAGCAGCACTGGGACAGGGAGAAACACCATATATTTT
CASSTGTGRNTIYF
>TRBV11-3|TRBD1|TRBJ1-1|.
TGTGCCAGCAGCCTCGGGGGACAGGACACTGAAGCTTTCTTT
CASSLGGQDTEAFF